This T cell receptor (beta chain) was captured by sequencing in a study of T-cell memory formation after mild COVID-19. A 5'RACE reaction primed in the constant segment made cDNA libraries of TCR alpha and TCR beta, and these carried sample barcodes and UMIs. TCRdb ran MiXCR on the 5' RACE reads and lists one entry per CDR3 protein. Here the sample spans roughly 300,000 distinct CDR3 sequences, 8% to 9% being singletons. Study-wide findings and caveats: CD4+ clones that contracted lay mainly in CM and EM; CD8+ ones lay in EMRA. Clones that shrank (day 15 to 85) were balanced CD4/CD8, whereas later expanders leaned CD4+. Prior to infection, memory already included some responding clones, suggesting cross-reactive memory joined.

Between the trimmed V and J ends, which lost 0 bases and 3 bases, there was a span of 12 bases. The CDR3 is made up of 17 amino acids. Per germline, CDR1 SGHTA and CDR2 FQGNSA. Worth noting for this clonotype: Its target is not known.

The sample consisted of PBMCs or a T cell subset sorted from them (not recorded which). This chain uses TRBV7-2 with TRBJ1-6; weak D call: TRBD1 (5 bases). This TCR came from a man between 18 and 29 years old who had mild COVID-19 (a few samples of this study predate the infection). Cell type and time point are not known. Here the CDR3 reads CASSLAGQLLYNSPLHF. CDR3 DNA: TGTGCCAGCAGCTTAGCGGGGCAACTACTCTATAATTCACCCCTCCACTTT.